Below, one T cell receptor beta chain is given with its context. Its antigen is not yet known. No clone much larger than this one lies a single base away; base qualities are absent. This sample stems from a study (dated by TCRdb to the mid-2010s). Concerning the study at large: Whether tumor-infiltrating Tregs in breast cancer are recruited from blood Tregs or converted in situ from other CD4+ T cell subsets was tested.

The CDR3 runs 15 residues from the cysteine to the phenylalanine. CDR3 DNA only is kept here, 45 bases in frame from base 1. The germline V gene gives CDR1 as SNHLY and CDR2 as FYNNEI. The V end gives up 6 bases and the J end 5 bases, leaving 12 bases in the junction not matched to a gene. Full-length TCR variable regions were amplified by 5' RACE PCR with constant-region reverse primers, and semi-nested PCR with Nested Universal Primer A was subsequently performed. The ReliaPrep RNA Cell Miniprep System was used to extract total RNA, which was then reverse transcribed into 5'RACE-ready cDNA with the SMARTer RACE 5'/3' Kit. Multiplex adaptors were used to barcode the full-length TCR alpha and beta libraries, which were then sequenced on an Illumina MiSeq. As for how the authors treated the data: Sequencing data were pooled across the five patients for each of nine subset-tissue groups and compared by unsupervised clustering of TCR gene usage. Repertoire similarity was calculated with the Morisita-Horn index, weighting shared sequences by their contribution to each repertoire. TCRdb reanalyzed the raw reads on its own, using fastp at Q25 for trimming and MiXCR for clone calling, and kept in-frame beta chains. Each CDR3 protein appears once, grouped with its most common genes and DNA. What appears here as the V and J calls and clone size reflects TCRdb's work, not the paper's. This sample comprises 40,000 to 55,000 distinct CDR3 sequences, 22% of them detected only once. The ten largest clones represent 3.5% to 4.5% of the sample.

Cells that were CD4+CD25+CD127-/low were the ones isolated as Tregs. Tregs, naive and memory CD4+ T cells from tumor, blood and ipsilateral draining lymph nodes of a few breast cancer patients underwent full-length TCR alpha and beta sequencing. Tumor tissue and lymph nodes obtained by ipsilateral axillary dissection were perfused with PBS, cut into small pieces and digested using collagenase I and hyaluronidase. Mononuclear cells from lymph nodes or about 55 ml of peripheral blood were isolated by Ficoll density gradient centrifugation. FACS confirmed that the sorted cell populations were more than 90% pure. Points the paper makes about the study in general: Validation in the larger cohort was restricted to a single TCR beta V-J rearrangement rather than whole repertoires. Tumor-infiltrating Treg TCR alpha and beta sequences overlapped most with tumor naive CD4+ T cells, then with blood naive CD4+ T cells. The TCR gene usage of tumor memory CD4+ T cells clustered together with blood and lymph node memory CD4+ cells and with lymph node naive CD4+ cells.

The chain couples TRBV2 to TRBJ1-1, and 7 junction bases match TRBD1. This receptor was obtained from a female donor with breast cancer. The material sequenced was Tregs sorted from a lymph node. In nucleotides, the sequence is TGTGCCAGCAGCGCGAACAGGGGCGGTTGGACTGAAGCTTTCTTT. This yields the protein CASSANRGGWTEAFF. The variable domain in full, with residues beyond the CDR3 obtained from the reference TRBV2 and TRBJ1-1 genes, is EPEVTQTPSHQVTQMGQEVILRCVPISNHLYFYWYRQILGQKVEFLVSFYNNEISEKSEIFDDQFSVERPDGSNFTLKIRSTKLEDSAMYFCASSANRGGWTEAFFGQGTRLTVV.